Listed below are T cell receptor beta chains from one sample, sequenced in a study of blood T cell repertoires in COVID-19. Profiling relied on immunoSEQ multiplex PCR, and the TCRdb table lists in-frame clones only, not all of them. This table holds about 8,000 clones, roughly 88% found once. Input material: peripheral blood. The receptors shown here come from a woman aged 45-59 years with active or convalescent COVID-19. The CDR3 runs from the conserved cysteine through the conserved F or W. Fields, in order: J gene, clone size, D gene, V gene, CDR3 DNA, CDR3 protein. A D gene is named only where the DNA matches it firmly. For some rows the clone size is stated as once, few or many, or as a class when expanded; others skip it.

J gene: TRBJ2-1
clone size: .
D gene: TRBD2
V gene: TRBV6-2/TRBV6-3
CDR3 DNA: TGTGCCAGCAGTTACCAGACGACTAGCGGGGGGGCTCTCAATGAGCAGTTCTTC
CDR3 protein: CASSYQTTSGGALNEQFF

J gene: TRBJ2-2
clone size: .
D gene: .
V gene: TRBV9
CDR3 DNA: TGTGCCAGCAGCGTAGTGGACACGAACACCGGGGAGCTGTTTTTT
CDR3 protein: CASSVVDTNTGELFF

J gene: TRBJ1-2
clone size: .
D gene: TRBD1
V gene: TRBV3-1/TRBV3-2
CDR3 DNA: TGTGCCAGCAGCCAAGATCCACGGGACAGGGGGTCTGGCTACACCTTC
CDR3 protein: CASSQDPRDRGSGYTF

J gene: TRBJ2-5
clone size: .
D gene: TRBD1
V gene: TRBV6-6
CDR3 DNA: TGTGCCAGCAGTTACGTGGCAGGGGGCCAAGAGACCCAGTACTTC
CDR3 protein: CASSYVAGGQETQYF

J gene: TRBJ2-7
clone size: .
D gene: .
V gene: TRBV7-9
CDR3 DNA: TGTGCCAGCAGCGCAGAGACACCCAACTACGAGCAGTACTTC
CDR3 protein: CASSAETPNYEQYF

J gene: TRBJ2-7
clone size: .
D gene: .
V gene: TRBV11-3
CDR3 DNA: TGTGCCAGCAGCTTAAGCAGGACCTACGAGCAGTACTTC
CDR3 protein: CASSLSRTYEQYF

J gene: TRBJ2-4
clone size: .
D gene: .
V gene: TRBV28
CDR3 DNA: TGTGCCAGCAGTCCTCAAAGCGGGGCCAAAAACATTCAGTACTTC
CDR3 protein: CASSPQSGAKNIQYF

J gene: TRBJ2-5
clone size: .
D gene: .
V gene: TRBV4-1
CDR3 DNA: TGCGCCAGCAGCCAAGACCAGGGGATCTACGAGACCCAGTACTTC
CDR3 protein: CASSQDQGIYETQYF

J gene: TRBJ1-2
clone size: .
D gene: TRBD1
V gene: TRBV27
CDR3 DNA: TGTGCCAGCAGTTTGACAGGGGTAAAGAATGGCTACACCTTC
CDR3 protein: CASSLTGVKNGYTF

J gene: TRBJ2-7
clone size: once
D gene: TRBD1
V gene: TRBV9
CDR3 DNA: TGTGCCAGCAGCGTAGGAGGACAGGGATCCTACGAGCAGTACTTC
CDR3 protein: CASSVGGQGSYEQYF

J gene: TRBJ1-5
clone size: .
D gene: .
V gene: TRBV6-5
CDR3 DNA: TGTGCCAGTAGTTCGTGGCCCAATCAGCCCCAGCATTTT
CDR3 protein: CASSSWPNQPQHF

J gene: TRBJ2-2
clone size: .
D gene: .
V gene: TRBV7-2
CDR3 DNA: TGTGCCAGCAGCTTAGTCGGTGTGGGGGCTGACACCGGGGAGCTGTTTTTT
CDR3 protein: CASSLVGVGADTGELFF

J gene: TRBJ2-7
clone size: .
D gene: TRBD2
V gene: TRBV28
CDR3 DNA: TGTGCCAGCAGTTTATCCTCAGCGGGGGGCTACGAGCAGTACTTC
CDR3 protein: CASSLSSAGGYEQYF

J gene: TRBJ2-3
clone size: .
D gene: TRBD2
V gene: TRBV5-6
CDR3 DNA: TGTGCCAGCAGCTTGGAGCGGGGTTTGGCGCAGTATTTT
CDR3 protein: CASSLERGLAQYF

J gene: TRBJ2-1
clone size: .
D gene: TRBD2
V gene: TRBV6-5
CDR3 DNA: TGTGCCAGCTCGCTAGCGGGAGGGGATAGGGATGAGCAGTTCTTC
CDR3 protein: CASSLAGGDRDEQFF

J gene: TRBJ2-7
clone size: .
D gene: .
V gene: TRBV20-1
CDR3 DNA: TGCAGTGCTAGTTCCATCTACGAGCAGTACTTC
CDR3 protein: CSASSIYEQYF

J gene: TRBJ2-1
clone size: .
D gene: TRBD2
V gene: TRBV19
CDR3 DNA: TGTGCCAGTAGTATAGGACTAGCGGGGGTGGATGAGCAGTTCTTC
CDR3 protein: CASSIGLAGVDEQFF

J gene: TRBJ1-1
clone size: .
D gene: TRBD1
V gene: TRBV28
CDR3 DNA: TGTGCCAGTGACAGGGCGAACACTGAAGCTTTCTTT
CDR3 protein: CASDRANTEAFF

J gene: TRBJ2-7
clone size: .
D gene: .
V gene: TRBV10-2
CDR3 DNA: TGCGCCAGCAGCGAACAGGGCCCCTACGAGCAGTACTTC
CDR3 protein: CASSEQGPYEQYF

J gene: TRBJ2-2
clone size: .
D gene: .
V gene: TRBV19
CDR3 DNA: TGTGCCAGTAGTTTGGGTTCGACAGGGACTTTTACCGGGGAGCTGTTTTTT
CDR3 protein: CASSLGSTGTFTGELFF

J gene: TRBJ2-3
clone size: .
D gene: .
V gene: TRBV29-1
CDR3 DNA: TGCAGCGCCTCCGGAACTAGTGTCGATACGCAGTATTTT
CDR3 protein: CSASGTSVDTQYF

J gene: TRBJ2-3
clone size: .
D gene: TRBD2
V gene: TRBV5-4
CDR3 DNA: TGTGCCAGCAGCTTGGCCGGGACTAGCGGGGGAAGCACAGATACGCAGTATTTT
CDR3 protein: CASSLAGTSGGSTDTQYF

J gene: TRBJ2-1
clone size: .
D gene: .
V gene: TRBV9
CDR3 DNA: TGTGCCAGCAGCGGGGGGGTTTACAATGAGCAGTTCTTC
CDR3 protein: CASSGGVYNEQFF

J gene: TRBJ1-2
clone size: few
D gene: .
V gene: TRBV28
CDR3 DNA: TGTGCCAGCACAAGGGGGTATGGCTACACCTTC
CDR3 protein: CASTRGYGYTF

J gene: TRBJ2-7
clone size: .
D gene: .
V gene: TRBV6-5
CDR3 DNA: TGTGCCAGCAGTTACGGGCAGGGAACCGAGCAGTACTTC
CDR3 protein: CASSYGQGTEQYF

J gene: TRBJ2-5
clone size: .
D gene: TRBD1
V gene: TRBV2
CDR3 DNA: TGTGCCAGCAGTCCCCGGACAGGACGGCAGACCCAGTACTTC
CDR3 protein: CASSPRTGRQTQYF

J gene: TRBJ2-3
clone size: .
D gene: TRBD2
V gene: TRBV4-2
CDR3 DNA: TGTGCCAGCAGCCAGGGGAGTAGCGGGGGGTGGGATACGCAGTATTTT
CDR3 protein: CASSQGSSGGWDTQYF

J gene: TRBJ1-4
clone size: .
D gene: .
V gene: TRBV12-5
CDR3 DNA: TGTGCTAGTGCCAGGGCGGGGGAAAAACTGTTTTTT
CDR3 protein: CASARAGEKLFF

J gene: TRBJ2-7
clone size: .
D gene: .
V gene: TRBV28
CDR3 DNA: TGTGCCAGCAGGGTCCCAGGCCTTTACGAGCAGTACTTC
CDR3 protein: CASRVPGLYEQYF